This is a list of T cell receptor beta chains from one sample in a study of neurological immune-mediated disorders. TCRdb recomputed calls from the 5' RACE reads with MiXCR, one row per CDR3 protein. In the table there are about 22,000 distinct CDR3 sequences, roughly a tenth of which are singletons. Input material: PBMCs. The receptors come from a woman aged 55-70 years with HTLV-1-associated myelopathy (HAM/TSP). Both conserved end residues are part of each CDR3.

v_call	j_call	cdr3_aa
TRBV3-1	TRBJ1-1	CASSQVASPAFF
TRBV20-1	TRBJ2-1	CSAGKGAEGDNEQFF
TRBV6-5	TRBJ2-1	CASSLQRGRRNEQFF
TRBV20-1	TRBJ2-2	CSARVSTGGDTGELFF
TRBV3-1	TRBJ2-7	CASSQPGQGINEQYF
TRBV12-2	TRBJ2-2	CAGFSGDTGELFF
TRBV5-1	TRBJ2-7	CASSLEVRGYEQYF
TRBV24-1	TRBJ2-6	CATSDTGIGANVLTF
TRBV5-1	TRBJ1-1	CASSSQGMNTEAFF
TRBV28	TRBJ2-7	CASNPDRGNIYEQYF
TRBV5-1	TRBJ1-1	CASSPHDRGQVNTEAFF
TRBV30	TRBJ2-2	CAWNSQGTTGELFF
TRBV4-1	TRBJ2-1	CASSHQRGMGNEQFF
TRBV4-1	TRBJ2-3	CASSQGIEAGGPPDTQYF
TRBV5-6	TRBJ2-5	CASSLFFGTGVGTQYF
TRBV20-1	TRBJ2-3	CSARGLAVWTDTQYF
TRBV12-3/TRBV12-4	TRBJ2-3	CASSPPWGGPSTDTQYF
TRBV20-1	TRBJ2-1	CSASRLAGGIYNEQFF
TRBV20-1	TRBJ1-2	CSAPRIDRDHYGYTF
TRBV12-3/TRBV12-4	TRBJ2-1	CASSQGSAGLDQFF
TRBV20-1	TRBJ1-5	CSAEDRDGQPQHF
TRBV6-1	TRBJ1-4	CASSEAATGYEKLFF
TRBV18	TRBJ1-2	CASSPGPGGVYTF
TRBV4-1	TRBJ2-2	CASSQRPAGGFTGELFF
TRBV3-1	TRBJ2-3	CASSQDGADWVGISSTDTQYF
TRBV2	TRBJ1-1	CASSGTGPFVNTEAFF
TRBV6-5	TRBJ2-7	CASSPLGEGYEQYF
TRBV18	TRBJ1-3	CASSPRQSGTGNTIYF
TRBV7-2	TRBJ2-7	CASSSLAGVSYEQYF
TRBV3-1	TRBJ2-1	CASSLTGTTYNEQFF
TRBV29-1	TRBJ2-3	CSVESLAAADTQYF
TRBV15	TRBJ2-3	CATSSNRDRGPGSSTDTQYF
TRBV7-9	TRBJ1-1	CASSLQGRHTEAFF
TRBV10-2	TRBJ1-1	CATGDRGGAAEAFF
TRBV25-1	TRBJ2-7	CASSEYIGRGAYEQYF
TRBV4-2	TRBJ2-7	CASSQGTTSYEQYF
TRBV20-1	TRBJ2-1	CSAPVGVGGAYNEQFF
TRBV20-1	TRBJ1-2	CSASSPSYTF
TRBV10-3	TRBJ2-3	CAISEPEAGGMLDTQYF
TRBV4-1	TRBJ2-2	CASSRQINTGELFF
TRBV20-1	TRBJ1-1	CSASQFIGTALSAEAFF
TRBV6-5	TRBJ2-7	CASSPSGGPYEQYF
TRBV6-5	TRBJ1-2	CASSLTGTGVYGYTF
TRBV20-1	TRBJ2-2	CSAPTSGDGELFF
TRBV6-5	TRBJ2-2	CASRARSGGVITGELFF
TRBV20-1	TRBJ2-7	CSASSTGPSYEQYF
TRBV7-8	TRBJ1-2	CASSRKPTGKEPYGYTF
TRBV15	TRBJ1-1	CATSRGYYRAPQGRAEAFF
TRBV7-9	TRBJ1-2	CASSGTGTAYGYTF
TRBV5-1	TRBJ2-3	CASTPGTGNMDTQYF
TRBV20-1	TRBJ1-1	CSAPIHAAEAFF
TRBV30	TRBJ1-1	CAWSGQEEAFF
TRBV20-1	TRBJ2-7	CSAASLAGGTYEQYF
TRBV12-3/TRBV12-4	TRBJ1-2	CASSPPPGRLTGYTF
TRBV20-1	TRBJ2-7	CSARRGSPYEQYF